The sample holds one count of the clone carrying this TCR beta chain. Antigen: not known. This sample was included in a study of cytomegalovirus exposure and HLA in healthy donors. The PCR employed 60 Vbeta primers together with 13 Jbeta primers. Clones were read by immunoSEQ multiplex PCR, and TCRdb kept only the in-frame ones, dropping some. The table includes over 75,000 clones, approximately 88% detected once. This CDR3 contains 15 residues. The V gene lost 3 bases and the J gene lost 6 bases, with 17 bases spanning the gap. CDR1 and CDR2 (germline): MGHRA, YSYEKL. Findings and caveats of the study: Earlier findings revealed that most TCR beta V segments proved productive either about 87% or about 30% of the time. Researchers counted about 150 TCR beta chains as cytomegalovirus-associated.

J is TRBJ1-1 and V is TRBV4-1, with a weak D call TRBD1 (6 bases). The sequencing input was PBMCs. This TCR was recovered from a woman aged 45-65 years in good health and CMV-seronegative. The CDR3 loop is CASSHDDRTSSEAFF. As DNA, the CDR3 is TGCGCCAGCAGCCATGATGACAGGACTTCTTCTGAAGCTTTCTTT.